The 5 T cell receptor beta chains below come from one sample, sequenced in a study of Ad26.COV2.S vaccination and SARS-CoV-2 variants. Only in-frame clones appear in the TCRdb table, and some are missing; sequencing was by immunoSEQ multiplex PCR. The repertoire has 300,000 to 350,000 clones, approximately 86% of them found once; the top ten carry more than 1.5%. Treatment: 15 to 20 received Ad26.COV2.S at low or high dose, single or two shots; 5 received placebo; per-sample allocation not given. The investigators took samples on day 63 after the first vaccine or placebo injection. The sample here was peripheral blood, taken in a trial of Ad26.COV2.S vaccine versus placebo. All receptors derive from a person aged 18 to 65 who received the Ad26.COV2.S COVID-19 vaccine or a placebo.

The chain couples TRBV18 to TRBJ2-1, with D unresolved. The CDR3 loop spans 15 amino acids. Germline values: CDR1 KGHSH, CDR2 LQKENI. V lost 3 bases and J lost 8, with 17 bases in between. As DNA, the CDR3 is TGTGCCAGCTCACCCTCCCTGGGAATTTCAGATGAGCAGTTCTTC. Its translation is CASSPSLGISDEQFF.

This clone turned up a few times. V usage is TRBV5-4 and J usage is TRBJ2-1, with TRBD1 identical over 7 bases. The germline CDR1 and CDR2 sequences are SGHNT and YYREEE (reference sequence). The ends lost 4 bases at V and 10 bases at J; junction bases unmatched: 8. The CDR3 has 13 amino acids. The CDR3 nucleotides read TGTGCCAGCAGCCCACAAGGGGGCAGGGAGCAGTTCTTC. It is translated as CASSPQGGREQFF.

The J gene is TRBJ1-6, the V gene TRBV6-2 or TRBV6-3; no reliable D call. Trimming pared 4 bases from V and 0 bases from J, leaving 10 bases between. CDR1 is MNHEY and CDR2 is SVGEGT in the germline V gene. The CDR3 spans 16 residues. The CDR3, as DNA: TGTGCCAGCAGTTTACACCTAAGCTCCTATAATTCACCCCTCCACTTT. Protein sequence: CASSLHLSSYNSPLHF.

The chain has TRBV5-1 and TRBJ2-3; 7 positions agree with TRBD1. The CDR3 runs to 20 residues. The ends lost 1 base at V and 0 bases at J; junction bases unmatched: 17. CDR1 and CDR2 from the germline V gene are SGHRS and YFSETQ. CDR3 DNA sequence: TGCGCCAGCAGCTTGTGGGTTGGGGGACAGACTTTGGCTAGCACAGATACGCAGTATTTT. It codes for CASSLWVGGQTLASTDTQYF.

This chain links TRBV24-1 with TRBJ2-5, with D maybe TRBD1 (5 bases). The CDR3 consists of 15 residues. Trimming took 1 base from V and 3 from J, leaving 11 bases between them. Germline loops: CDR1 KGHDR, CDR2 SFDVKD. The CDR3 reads CATSDFWQGKETQYF. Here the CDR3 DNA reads TGTGCCACCAGTGATTTTTGGCAGGGAAAAGAGACCCAGTACTTC.